The T cell receptor beta chain described here comes from a study of shared clonotypes between healthy human individuals. As to this clone: Other DNA sequences in the sample encode the same CDR3.

The V end lost 1 base, the J end lost 4 bases, and 6 bases lay between the germline ends. There are 13 residues in the CDR3. Germline V gene sequence: CDR1 SEHNR, CDR2 FQNEAQ (reference sequence). Positively selected for CCR7, the CD45RO-negative cells used as naive CD8 cells excluded terminally differentiated effector memory CD45RA+ cells. This table comes from immunoSEQ multiplex PCR, and its TCRdb copy is limited to in-frame clones, with some not included. The top ten hold about 1.6% of the sample, which has roughly 2,000,000 clones, about 94% seen once. This chain joins TRBV7-9 and TRBJ2-3, with no clear D. The sequence came from a man between 18 and 29 years old in good health. Some clones in this sample may be carry-over from other donors' samples. The sample taken for sequencing was naive CD8+ T cells from PBMCs. The DNA for the CDR3 is TGTGCCAGCAGCTTAGGCCGGGCAGATACGCAGTATTTT. This gives the protein CASSLGRADTQYF.